This T cell receptor (beta chain) stems from a study of blood T cell repertoires in COVID-19. Overall study context: COVID-19 samples collected from the United States, Italy and Spain covered acute and convalescent phases.

Generated by immunoSEQ multiplex PCR, the TCRdb table keeps only in-frame clones and is missing some. The table shows 150,000 to 200,000 clones, with roughly 80% occurring only once. Germline CDR1 and CDR2: LNHDA and SQIVND (reference sequence). V trimming: 5 bases; J trimming: 8 bases; junction bases outside the gene matches: 10. The CDR3 contains 15 residues. In Seattle, patients joined the study during active infection and were tracked longitudinally. The sample consisted of peripheral blood. The receptor's source is a woman in her seventies with COVID-19, enrolled during active disease. This chain uses TRBV19 with TRBJ1-4, with 8 nucleotides matching TRBD1. CDR3 amino acids: CASSFGQGRKEKLFF. As DNA, the CDR3 is TGTGCCAGTAGTTTCGGACAGGGACGAAAGGAAAAACTGTTTTTT.